This paragraph reports one T cell receptor (beta chain). Its antigen is as yet unknown. The sample originates from a study of tumor-infiltrating lymphocytes in primary liver carcinoma. Looking at the study overall: The cohort consisted of patients whose primary liver carcinoma was surgically resected. Those enrolled were patients of both sexes, who were aged 30 to 69 years. Findings and caveats of the study: Lower overlap was observed for tumor-adjacent and tumor-blood pairs relative to tumor region pairs.

RNA isolated from unsorted whole blood supplied the blood RNA, with germline DNA also extracted. A primer in the constant region served to generate TCR beta cDNA from approximately 450 ng of total RNA. Three nested multiplex PCR rounds of slightly modified ARM-PCR generated TCR beta libraries. PCR rounds one and two used TRBV1-TRBV30 forward primers with a C-beta reverse primer for 9 to 10 cycles each. TCRdb re-called the multiplex PCR reads with MiXCR, one entry per CDR3 protein. The sample records fewer than 350,000 distinct CDR3 sequences, roughly two thirds being singletons. The CDR3 sequence is 17 residues long. The V and J ends lost 3 bases and 2 bases, in that order; junction bases with no gene match: 10. The germline CDR1 and CDR2 sequences are SGHAT and FQNNGV.

This TCR was sampled from a man in his forties with primary liver carcinoma and hepatitis B virus infection. The gene calls are TRBV11-2 and TRBJ1-3; 7 bases map to TRBD1. Sequenced sample: peripheral blood. For the CDR3, the DNA is TGTGCCAGCAGCTTCTTCCTAGGGCAGGGGGCTGGAAACACCATATATTTT. This translates into CASSFFLGQGAGNTIYF.